This entry describes one T cell receptor (beta chain). These data originate in a study of blood T cell repertoires in COVID-19. Study context: Collection of acute and convalescent COVID-19 samples took place in the United States, Italy and Spain. T cells, B-cell-depleted T cells, or PBMCs supplied cDNA or gDNA.

As processed by the authors: Nucleated cell number was recorded as an estimate derived from reference gene primer amplification. Measured with immunoSEQ multiplex PCR; TCRdb has only the in-frame clones, and not every one. V, J and clone size are those of that table, while D and trimming were read from the DNA. Of some 240,000 clones listed, 80% were seen once; the top ten hold roughly 7%. The TCR originated in a woman aged 65 to 85 with acute or convalescent COVID-19. The sequenced sample consisted of peripheral blood.

The CDR3 region is CASSPAGTGSSPLHF. The CDR3, as DNA: TGTGCCAGTAGTCCCGCCGGGACAGGGAGTTCACCCCTCCACTTT. J is TRBJ1-6 and V is TRBV19; 9 bases agree with TRBD1. The CDR3 extends over 15 amino acids. The junction had 8 bases not matched to a gene; V was cut back by 5 bases and J by 9 bases. Per germline, CDR1 LNHDA and CDR2 SQIVND (reference sequence).